This record covers a single T cell receptor beta chain. What it recognizes is unknown. This specimen belongs to a study of shared clonotypes between healthy human individuals. Study-wide context: CD8 memory received one plate per donor, CD8 naive two, CD4 memory three and CD4 naive three. General study findings and limits: Larger estimated richness was generally recorded for naive subsets relative to memory subsets.

Original processing methods: Junction-only immunoSEQ sequences carried no quality scores, so filtering differed. Repertoires were generated with immunoSEQ multiplex PCR, while TCRdb's copy carries only in-frame clones and drops some. The DNA gave D and trimming, while V, J and clone size come from that table. The sample consists of 2 million to 2.5 million clones, approximately 94% of them appearing once. Naive CD8 cells were CD45RO-negative, positively selected for CCR7, excluding terminally differentiated effector memory CD45RA+ cells. The donors, healthy adults who were HIV-negative, had experienced no recent acute infections or vaccinations. This TCR was sampled from a man between 18 and 29 years old in good health. The sample comprised naive CD8+ T cells sorted from blood.

DNA of the CDR3: TGTGCCAGCAGCTTGGGTTGGGACAGGGACTACGAGCAGTACTTC. Protein product: CASSLGWDRDYEQYF. V and J are TRBV5-8 and TRBJ2-7, with 9 bases fitting TRBD1. J was trimmed by 3 bases and V by 0 bases; bases with no gene match: 4. CDR3 length equals 15 residues. Germline lookup yields CDR1 SGHTS and CDR2 YDEGEE.